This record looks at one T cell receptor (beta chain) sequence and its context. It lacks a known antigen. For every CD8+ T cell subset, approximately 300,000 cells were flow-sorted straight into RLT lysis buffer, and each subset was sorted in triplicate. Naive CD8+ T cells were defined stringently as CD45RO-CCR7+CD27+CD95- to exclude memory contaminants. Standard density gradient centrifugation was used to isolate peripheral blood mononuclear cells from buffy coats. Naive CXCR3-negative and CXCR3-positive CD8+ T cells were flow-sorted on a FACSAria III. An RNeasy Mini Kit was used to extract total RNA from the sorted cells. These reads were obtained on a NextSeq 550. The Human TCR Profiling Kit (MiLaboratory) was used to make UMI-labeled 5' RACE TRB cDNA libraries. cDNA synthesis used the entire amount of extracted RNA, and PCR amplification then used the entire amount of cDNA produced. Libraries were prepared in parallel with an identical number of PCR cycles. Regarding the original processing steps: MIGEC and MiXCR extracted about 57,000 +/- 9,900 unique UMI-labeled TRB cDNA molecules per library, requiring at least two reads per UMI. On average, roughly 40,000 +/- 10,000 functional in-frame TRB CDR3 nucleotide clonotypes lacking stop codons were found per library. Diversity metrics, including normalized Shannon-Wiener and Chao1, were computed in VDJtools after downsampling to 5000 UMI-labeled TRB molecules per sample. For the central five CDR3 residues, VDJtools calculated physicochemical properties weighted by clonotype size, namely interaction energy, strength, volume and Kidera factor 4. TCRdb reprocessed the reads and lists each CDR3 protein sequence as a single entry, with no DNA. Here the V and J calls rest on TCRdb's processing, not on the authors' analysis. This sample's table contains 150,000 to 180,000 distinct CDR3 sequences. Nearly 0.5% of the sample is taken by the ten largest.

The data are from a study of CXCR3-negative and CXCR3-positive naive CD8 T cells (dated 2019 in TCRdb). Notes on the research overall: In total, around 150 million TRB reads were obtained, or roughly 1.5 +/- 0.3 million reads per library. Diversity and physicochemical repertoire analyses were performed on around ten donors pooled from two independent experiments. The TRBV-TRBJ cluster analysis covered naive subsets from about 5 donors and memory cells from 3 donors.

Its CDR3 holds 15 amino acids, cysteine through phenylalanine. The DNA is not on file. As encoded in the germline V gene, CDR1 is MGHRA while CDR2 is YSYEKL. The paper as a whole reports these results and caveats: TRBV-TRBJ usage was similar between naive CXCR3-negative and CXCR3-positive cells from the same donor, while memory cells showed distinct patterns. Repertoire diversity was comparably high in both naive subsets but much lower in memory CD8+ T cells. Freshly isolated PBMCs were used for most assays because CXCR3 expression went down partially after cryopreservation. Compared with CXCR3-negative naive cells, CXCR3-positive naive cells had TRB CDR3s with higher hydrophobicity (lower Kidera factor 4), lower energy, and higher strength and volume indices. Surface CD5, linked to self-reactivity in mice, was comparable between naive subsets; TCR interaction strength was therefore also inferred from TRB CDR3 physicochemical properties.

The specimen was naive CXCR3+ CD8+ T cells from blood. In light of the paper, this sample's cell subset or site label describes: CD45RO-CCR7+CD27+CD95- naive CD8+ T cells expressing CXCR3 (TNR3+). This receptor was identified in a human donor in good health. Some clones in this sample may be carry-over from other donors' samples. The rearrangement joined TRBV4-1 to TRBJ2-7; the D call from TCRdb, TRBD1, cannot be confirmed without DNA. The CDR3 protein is CASSQVQDRAYEQYF.